The clone carrying this T cell receptor (beta chain) was found a few times. The antigen is not known. This entry belongs to a study of molecular identifiers for immune sequencing clone quantification. In the study overall: Five aliquots were made in replicates from the RNA of roughly 21,000 or 96,000 naive CD8 cells, and four were sequenced. The study's findings and limits: Even with 1 million or so naive cells present, spiked Jurkat TCR RNA from one cell was reportedly detectable. Barcodes shared by identical TCR molecules could lead to underestimated sizes of highly expanded clones.

MiXCR, run by TCRdb on the PCR reads, gives a single entry per CDR3 protein. The sample includes about 630,000 distinct CDR3 sequences, over 25% of them seen just once. This CDR3 contains 16 residues. With 4 bases clipped from V and 3 bases from J, the junction kept 9 bases outside the gene matches. The germline V gene encodes CDR1 MGHRA and CDR2 YSYEKL. The receptor was derived from a human donor in good health. Some libraries in this study had Jurkat cell RNA spiked in. Sequenced sample: naive CD8+ T cells from blood, with Jurkat cell RNA spiked in. The subset denotes: FACS-sorted CD8+CD4-CCR7+CD45RA+ naive T cells. This chain joins TRBV4-1 and TRBJ2-3; TRBD2 agrees at 8 bases. The CDR3, as DNA: TGCGCCAGCAGCCGTCAAGCGGGGGTCCCTACAGATACGCAGTATTTT. Translating it yields CASSRQAGVPTDTQYF.